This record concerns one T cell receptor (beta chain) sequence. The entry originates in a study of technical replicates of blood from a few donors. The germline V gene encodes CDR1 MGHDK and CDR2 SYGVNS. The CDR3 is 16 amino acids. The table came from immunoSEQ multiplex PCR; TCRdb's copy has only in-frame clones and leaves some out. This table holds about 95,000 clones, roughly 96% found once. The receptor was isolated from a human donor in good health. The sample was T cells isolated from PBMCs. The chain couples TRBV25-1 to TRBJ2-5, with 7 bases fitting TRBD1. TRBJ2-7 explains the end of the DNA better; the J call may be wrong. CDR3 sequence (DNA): TGTGCCAGCAGTGATCTAGTGGGGACAGACAACTACGAGCAGTACTTC. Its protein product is CASSDLVGTDNYEQYF.